The 32 T cell receptor beta chains listed next were all sequenced from one sample in a study of neoadjuvant nivolumab and ipilimumab in lung cancer. Only in-frame clones appear in the TCRdb table, and some are missing; sequencing was by immunoSEQ multiplex PCR. The sample holds 2,000 to 2,500 clones; around four fifths are singletons and the top ten take 10%. The source was adjacent normal lung tissue, collected after neoadjuvant nivolumab, alone or with ipilimumab, at or shortly before surgery. The receptors originated from an adult with non-small cell lung cancer.

This chain links TRBV29-1 with TRBJ1-3; D is uncertain. Trimming shortened V by 3 bases and J by 0 bases, and 15 bases separated the two germline ends. The CDR3 consists of 16 residues. The germline V gene has CDR1 SQVTM and CDR2 ANQGSEA. This chain's CDR3 is CSVDVGRGNSGNTIYF. The CDR3, as DNA: TGCAGCGTTGATGTAGGACGCGGAAACTCTGGAAACACCATATATTTT.

The chain employs TRBV5-1 and TRBJ2-7, with TRBD1 matching over 8 bases. Per germline, CDR1 SGHRS and CDR2 YFSETQ. The CDR3 has 15 amino acids. Trimming removed 0 bases from V and 6 bases from J; junction bases left unmatched: 8. The CDR3 DNA sequence: TGCGCCAGCAGCTTGGGGCGGACAGGGTACGGCGAGCAGTACTTC. This translates into CASSLGRTGYGEQYF.

The rearrangement links TRBV19 to TRBJ2-1; possibly TRBD2 for D (6 bases). Germline V lookup: CDR1 LNHDA, CDR2 SQIVND (reference sequence). Deletions cut 5 bases from V and 1 base from J, with 15 bases between. The CDR3 is 16 amino acids. DNA of the CDR3: TGTGCCAGTAGTTCCGTTGTCGGGGGTTCCTACAATGAGCAGTTCTTC. Amino acids: CASSSVVGGSYNEQFF.

The chain has TRBV6-5 and TRBJ1-2, with D possibly TRBD1 on 5 matching bases. This CDR3 is built from 15 residues. V was pared by 5 bases and J by 1 base, with 14 bases between. Germline loops: CDR1 MNHEY, CDR2 SVGAGI. The CDR3 protein is CASSTRGGINYGYTF. The CDR3 region has the DNA TGTGCCAGCAGTACTAGGGGTGGGATTAACTATGGCTACACCTTC.

This chain links TRBV5-1 with TRBJ1-1; maybe TRBD1 (5 bases). Trimming left V 4 bases short and J 1 base short, with 14 bases between. This CDR3 comprises 15 residues. Per germline, CDR1 SGHRS and CDR2 YFSETQ. CDR3 in DNA: TGCGCCAGCAGCCGACTCGGGACGGAGAACACTGAAGCTTTCTTT. Its translation is CASSRLGTENTEAFF.

This sequence joins TRBV30 and TRBJ2-4, with no clear D. Trimming stripped 0 bases from V and 5 bases from J, with 14 bases between. The length of the CDR3 is 15 residues. Germline-derived CDR1 and CDR2 are GTSNPN and SVGIG (reference sequence). The CDR3 is CAWSVVSQRQNIQYF. The CDR3 DNA reads TGTGCCTGGAGTGTGGTTTCACAGAGACAAAACATTCAGTACTTC.

The rearrangement joins TRBV14 to TRBJ2-7; the D gene is possibly TRBD2 (7 bases). The CDR3 totals 17 residues. Germline V gene sequence: CDR1 SGHDN, CDR2 FVKESK. Trimming shortened V by 1 base and J by 7 bases, and 23 bases separated the two germline ends. The CDR3 DNA reads as TGTGCCAGCAGCCAAGTCACCTATCGGGGGGCAGCGCGGGAGCAGTACTTC. Amino acid sequence: CASSQVTYRGAAREQYF.

The rearrangement joins TRBV4-3 to TRBJ2-7; no clear D gene. Trimming left V 2 bases short and J 5 bases short, with 16 bases between. CDR3 length equals 15 residues. Germline assignment: CDR1 LGHNA and CDR2 YSLEER. In DNA, the CDR3 is TGCGCCAGCAGCCAATCGTGGGTGGGGTCCAACGAGCAGTACTTC. This codes for CASSQSWVGSNEQYF.

V gene TRBV28 combines with J gene TRBJ1-1, with 8 positions matching TRBD1. This CDR3 comprises 17 residues. V was pared by 2 bases and J by 2 bases, with 10 bases of the junction left unmatched. Germline V CDR1 and CDR2: MDHEN, SYDVKM. CDR3 in amino acids: CASSLPLWTGRNTEAFF. As DNA, the CDR3 is TGTGCCAGCAGTTTACCCCTTTGGACAGGGAGAAACACTGAAGCTTTCTTT.

This chain links TRBV6-5 with TRBJ2-2; D may be TRBD1 (5 bases). The germline CDR1 and CDR2 sequences are MNHEY and SVGAGI. Trimming shortened V by 6 bases and J by 7 bases, and 15 bases separated the two germline ends. The CDR3 has 14 amino acids. As DNA, the CDR3 is TGTGCCAGCAGGCAACGCTCAGGGAACGGGGAGCTGTTTTTT. Translated: CASRQRSGNGELFF.

The chain carries TRBV18 and TRBJ2-7; 11 nucleotides line up with TRBD2. The V and J ends lost 2 bases and 5 bases, in that order; junction bases with no gene match: 5. Germline CDR1 KGHSH, CDR2 LQKENI. The CDR3 extends over 15 amino acids. The CDR3 nucleotides read TGTGCCAGCTCACCAACTAGCGGGAGTATGCACGAGCAGTACTTC. Protein: CASSPTSGSMHEQYF.

V gene TRBV11-2 combines with J gene TRBJ1-5; D perhaps matches TRBD1 (6 bases). The CDR3 is 15 residues long. V was clipped by 3 bases and J by 0 bases, with 9 bases between them. Germline V gives CDR1 SGHAT, CDR2 FQNNGV. The CDR3 sequence: CASSLRTDSNQPQHF. In nucleotides, the CDR3 is TGTGCCAGCAGCTTGAGGACAGATAGCAATCAGCCCCAGCATTTT.

The chain couples TRBV6-1 to TRBJ1-3; tentative D call: TRBD1 (5 bases). The germline CDR1 and CDR2 sequences are MNHNS and SASEGT. This CDR3 spans 13 amino acids. Trimming took off 9 bases at V and 6 bases at J, with 15 bases between the two ends. CDR3 sequence reads: CASNRDVLNTIYF. The CDR3 bases are TGTGCCAGTAACCGGGACGTTCTAAACACCATATATTTT.

This CDR3 reads CAISEPLTGSPDTQYF. CDR3 DNA sequence: TGTGCCATCAGTGAGCCATTAACAGGGTCCCCAGATACGCAGTATTTT. The chain has TRBV10-3 and TRBJ2-3, with D perhaps TRBD1 (6 bases). V was cut by 2 bases and J by 4 bases, with 16 bases left in between. Germline CDR1 reads ENHRY; CDR2 reads SYGVKD. The CDR3 totals 16 residues.

This clone was detected only a few times. J is TRBJ1-5 and V is TRBV6-1; 7 bases are a match to TRBD1. The CDR3 covers 15 residues. CDR1 is MNHNS and CDR2 is SASEGT in the germline V gene. The V segment lost 6 bases and the J segment 4 bases; nucleotides outside the gene matches: 9. The CDR3: CASRRPGTENQPQHF. For the CDR3, the DNA is TGTGCCAGCAGAAGACCCGGGACAGAGAATCAGCCCCAGCATTTT.

The CDR3 loop is CASSPGSEAEQYF. The CDR3 DNA reads as TGTGCCAGCTCACCAGGATCCGAGGCCGAGCAGTACTTC. J is TRBJ2-7 and V is TRBV18; D is ambiguous. The CDR3 sequence is 13 residues long. Germline V gives CDR1 KGHSH, CDR2 LQKENI. The V gene lost 2 bases and the J gene lost 6 bases, with 11 bases spanning the gap. The full variable domain, in which reference TRBV18 and TRBJ2-7 provide the parts outside the CDR3, is NAGVMQNPRHLVRRRGQEARLRCSPMKGHSHVYWYRQLPEEGLKFMVYLQKENIIDESGMPKERFSAEFPKEGPSILRIQQVVRGDSAAYFCASSPGSEAEQYFGPGTRLTVT.

This clone occurred a few times. The chain recombines TRBV6-4 with TRBJ2-1; 8 nucleotides agree with TRBD2. The J segment lost 0 bases and the V segment lost 2 bases, leaving 0 bases of the junction unmatched. CDR1 and CDR2 from the germline V gene are MRHNA and SNTAGT. The CDR3 covers 15 residues. CDR3 bases: TGTGCCAGCAGTGACACTAGCGGCTCCTACAATGAGCAGTTCTTC. It codes for CASSDTSGSYNEQFF.

The chain carries TRBV19 and TRBJ1-5, with D perhaps matching TRBD1 (6 bases). Trimming removed 7 bases from V and 5 bases from J, with 12 bases in between. CDR1 LNHDA and CDR2 SQIVND come from the germline V gene (reference sequence). The CDR3 length is 13 residues. CDR3 bases: TGTGCCAGTAAGGACAGCTTTTATCAGCCCCAGCATTTT. Translated, it gives CASKDSFYQPQHF.

V is TRBV5-1 and J is TRBJ1-2; D might be TRBD1 (5 bases). The length of the CDR3 is 14 residues. Trimming shortened V by 2 bases and J by 2 bases, and 10 bases separated the two germline ends. CDR1 is SGHRS, CDR2 YFSETQ, per germline. CDR3 sequence (DNA): TGCGCCAGCAGCTTCGGCGGGGGAAACTATGGCTACACCTTC. Translated, it gives CASSFGGGNYGYTF.

The J gene is TRBJ2-1, the V gene TRBV6-6; D is undetermined. This CDR3 is 15 amino acids long. The germline gives CDR1 MNHNY, CDR2 SVGAGI (reference sequence). V lost 2 bases and J lost 9, with 17 bases in between. The CDR3 DNA follows: TGTGCCAGCAGTTACGTCTCAGCCGAATACGGTGAGCAGTTCTTC. Amino acids: CASSYVSAEYGEQFF.

The gene calls are TRBV25-1 and TRBJ1-2, with 7 bases matching TRBD1. Losses at the gene ends were 4 bases for V and 2 bases for J; bases not matched to a gene: 7. The CDR3 runs 15 residues. CDR1 MGHDK and CDR2 SYGVNS come from the germline V gene. The CDR3 DNA is TGTGCCAGCAGTGCTGTGGGGACAGCGAACTATGGCTACACCTTC. Translated, it gives CASSAVGTANYGYTF.

The rearrangement uses TRBV6-6 and TRBJ2-2; D is undetermined. V gave up 6 bases and J gave up 2 bases, with 4 bases separating them. The CDR3 has 12 amino acids. Germline V lookup: CDR1 MNHNY, CDR2 SVGAGI (reference sequence). CDR3: CASSQNTGELFF. The CDR3 coding sequence is TGTGCCAGCAGCCAAAACACCGGGGAGCTGTTTTTT.

The gene calls are TRBV18 and TRBJ2-7; 8 bases line up with TRBD1. The V and J ends lost 8 bases and 3 bases, in that order; junction bases with no gene match: 3. This CDR3 region has 12 residues. Germline lookup yields CDR1 KGHSH and CDR2 LQKENI. The CDR3 loop is CASGTGDYEQYF. The CDR3 bases are TGTGCCAGCGGGACAGGAGACTACGAGCAGTACTTC.

The chain has TRBV6-5 and TRBJ1-2; D may be TRBD1 (5 bases). Germline V gives CDR1 MNHEY, CDR2 SVGAGI. Trimming removed 7 bases at V and 11 bases at J, with 17 bases between. The CDR3 totals 12 residues. In nucleotides, the CDR3 is TGTGCCAGCACCTTCGGGGGACGTCTTTACACCTTC. This translates into CASTFGGRLYTF.

This clone was counted once. The V call is TRBV4-2, the J call TRBJ2-2, with D unclear. Trimming removed 4 bases at V and 5 bases at J, with 11 bases between. Germline CDR1 reads LGHNA; CDR2 reads YNFKEQ. The CDR3 is 14 amino acids. The CDR3 sequence: CASSPLTETGELFF. The CDR3 DNA sequence: TGTGCCAGCAGCCCCCTGACTGAGACCGGGGAGCTGTTTTTT.

The V call is TRBV9, the J call TRBJ2-3; D unclear. Trimming took off 4 bases at V and 7 bases at J, with 25 bases between the two ends. There are 17 residues in the CDR3. CDR1 is SGDLS and CDR2 is YYNGEE in the germline V gene. CDR3 coding DNA: TGTGCCAGCAGCCGGTCGGGTTGGTCACTGGTTGGGAATACGCAGTATTTT. Translation: CASSRSGWSLVGNTQYF.

The gene calls are TRBV7-3 and TRBJ2-1, with 7 bases identical to TRBD2. The CDR3 consists of 15 residues. The junction had 9 bases not matched to a gene; V was cut back by 6 bases and J by 4 bases. Per the germline V gene, CDR1 is SGHTA and CDR2 is FQGTGA. In nucleotides, the CDR3 is TGTGCCAGCAGACTTACTGGGACTACGTACAATGAGCAGTTCTTC. It encodes CASRLTGTTYNEQFF.

Remarks on this clone: At one boundary the junction diverges from the germline segment, which might be a read error. The genes are TRBV5-3 and TRBJ2-7; 7 bases are shared with TRBD2. TRBV5-3 is sorted into the ORF group, with uncertain function. The CDR3 has 15 amino acids. The CDR3 loop reads CASSFKAGKTYEQYF. In nucleotides, the CDR3 is TGTGCCAGCAGCTTTAAAGCGGGAAAAACCTACGAGCAGTACTTC.

This clone has only a few counts. The chain links TRBV18 to TRBJ2-7; 8 positions agree with TRBD2. Per germline, CDR1 KGHSH and CDR2 LQKENI. The CDR3 covers 16 residues. With 3 bases clipped from V and 6 bases from J, the junction kept 13 bases outside the gene matches. In nucleotides, the CDR3 is TGTGCCAGCTCACCCCCCTCGGAGCGGGAGAAAGGCGAGCAGTACTTC. Its translation is CASSPPSEREKGEQYF.

The J gene is TRBJ1-5, the V gene TRBV11-3; D is undetermined. V was clipped by 2 bases and J by 4 bases, with 9 bases between them. Germline lookup yields CDR1 SGHNT and CDR2 YENEEA. The CDR3 is 14 residues long. The chain's CDR3 is CASSLSGINQPQHF. CDR3 nucleotides: TGTGCCAGCAGCTTAAGTGGGATTAATCAGCCCCAGCATTTT. The full variable domain, its missing parts supplied by reference TRBV11-3 and TRBJ1-5, is EAGVVQSPRYKIIEKKQPVAFWCNPISGHNTLYWYLQNLGQGPELLIRYENEEAVDDSQLPKDRFSAERLKGVDSTLKIQPAELGDSAVYLCASSLSGINQPQHFGDGTRLSIL.

V and J are TRBV15 and TRBJ1-1; D not resolved. V was clipped by 5 bases and J by 2 bases, with 3 bases between them. From germline, CDR1 is LNHNV and CDR2 YYDKDF (reference sequence). The CDR3 covers 11 residues. CDR3 DNA sequence: TGTGCCACCAGCTTTAACACTGAAGCTTTCTTT. It codes for CATSFNTEAFF.

V and J are TRBV4-3 and TRBJ1-5; possible D gene TRBD1, 5 bases. This CDR3 comprises 15 residues. Trimming shortened V by 4 bases and J by 6 bases, and 16 bases separated the two germline ends. Germline V CDR1 and CDR2: LGHNA, YSLEER. The CDR3 DNA follows: TGCGCCAGCAGCCCTTCATGGCAGGGAGGTCAGCCCCAGCATTTT. Amino acid sequence: CASSPSWQGGQPQHF.